This T cell receptor (beta chain) was recorded in a study of blood T cell repertoires in COVID-19. Study details: Researchers got acute and convalescent COVID-19 samples from the United States, Italy and Spain.

Measured with immunoSEQ multiplex PCR; TCRdb has only the in-frame clones, and not every one. This sample carries about 250,000 clones, approximately 84% of them seen once, and the ten largest clones take roughly 16%. The specimen was PBMCs or T cells enriched from blood (not recorded which). This TCR was recovered from a man aged 18 to 30 who had recovered from COVID-19.

The CDR3 region is CASGFGGRLNTEAFF. The CDR3 coding sequence is TGTGCTAGTGGTTTTGGGGGCCGTTTGAACACTGAAGCTTTCTTT. The chain employs TRBV12-5 and TRBJ1-1; TRBD1 is a possible D gene (6 bases). Germline loops: CDR1 LGHNT, CDR2 FRNRAP. The CDR3 spans 15 residues. V lost 3 bases, J lost 0 bases, and 11 bases lay in between.